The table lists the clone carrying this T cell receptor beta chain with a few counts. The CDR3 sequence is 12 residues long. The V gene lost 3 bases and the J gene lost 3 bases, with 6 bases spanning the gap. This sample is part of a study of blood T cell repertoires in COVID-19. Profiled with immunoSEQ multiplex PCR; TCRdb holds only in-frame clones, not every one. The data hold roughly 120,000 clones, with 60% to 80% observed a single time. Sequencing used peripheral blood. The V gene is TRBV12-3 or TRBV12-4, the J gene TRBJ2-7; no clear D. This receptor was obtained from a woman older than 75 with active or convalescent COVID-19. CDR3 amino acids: CASSFLSYEQYF. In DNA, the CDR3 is TGTGCCAGCAGTTTTCTTAGCTACGAGCAGTACTTC.